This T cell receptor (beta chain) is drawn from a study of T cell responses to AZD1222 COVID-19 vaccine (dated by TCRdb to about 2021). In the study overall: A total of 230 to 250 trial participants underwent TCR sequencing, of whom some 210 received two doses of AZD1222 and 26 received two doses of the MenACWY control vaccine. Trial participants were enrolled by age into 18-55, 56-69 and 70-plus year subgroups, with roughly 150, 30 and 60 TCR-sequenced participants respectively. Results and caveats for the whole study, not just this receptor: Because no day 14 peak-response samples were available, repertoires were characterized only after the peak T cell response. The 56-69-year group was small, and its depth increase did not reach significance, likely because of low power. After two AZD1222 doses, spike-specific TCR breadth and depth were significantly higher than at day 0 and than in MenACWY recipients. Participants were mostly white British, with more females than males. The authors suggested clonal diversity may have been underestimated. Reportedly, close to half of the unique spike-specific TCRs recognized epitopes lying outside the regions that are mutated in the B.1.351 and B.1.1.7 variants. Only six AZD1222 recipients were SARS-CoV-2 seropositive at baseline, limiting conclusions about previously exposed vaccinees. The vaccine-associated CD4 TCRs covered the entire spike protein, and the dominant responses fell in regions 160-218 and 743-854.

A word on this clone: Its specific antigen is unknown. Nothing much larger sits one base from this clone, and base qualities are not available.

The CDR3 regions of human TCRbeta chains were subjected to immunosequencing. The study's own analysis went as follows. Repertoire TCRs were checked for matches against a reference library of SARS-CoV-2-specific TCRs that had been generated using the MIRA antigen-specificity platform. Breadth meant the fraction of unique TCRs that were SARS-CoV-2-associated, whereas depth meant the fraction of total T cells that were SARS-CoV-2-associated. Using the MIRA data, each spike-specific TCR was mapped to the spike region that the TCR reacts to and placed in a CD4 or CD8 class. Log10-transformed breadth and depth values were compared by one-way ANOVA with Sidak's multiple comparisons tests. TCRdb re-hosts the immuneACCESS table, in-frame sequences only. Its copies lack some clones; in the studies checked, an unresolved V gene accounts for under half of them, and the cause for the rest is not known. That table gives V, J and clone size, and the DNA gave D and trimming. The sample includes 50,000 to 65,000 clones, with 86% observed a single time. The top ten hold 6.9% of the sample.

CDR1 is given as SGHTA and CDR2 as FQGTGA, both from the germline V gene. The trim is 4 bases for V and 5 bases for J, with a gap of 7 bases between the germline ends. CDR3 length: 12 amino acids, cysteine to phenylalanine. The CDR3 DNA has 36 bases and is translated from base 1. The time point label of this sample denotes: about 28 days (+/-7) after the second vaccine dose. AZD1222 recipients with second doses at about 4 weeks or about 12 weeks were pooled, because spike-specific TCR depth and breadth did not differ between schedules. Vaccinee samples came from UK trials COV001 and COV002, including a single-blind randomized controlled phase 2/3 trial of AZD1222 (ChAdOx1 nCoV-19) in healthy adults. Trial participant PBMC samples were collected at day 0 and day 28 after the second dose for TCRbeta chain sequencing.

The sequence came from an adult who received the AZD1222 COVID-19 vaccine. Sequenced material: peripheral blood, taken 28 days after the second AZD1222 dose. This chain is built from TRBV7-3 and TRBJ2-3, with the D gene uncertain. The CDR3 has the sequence CASSSDRDTQYF. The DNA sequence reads TGTGCCAGCAGCTCAGATCGAGATACGCAGTATTTT.